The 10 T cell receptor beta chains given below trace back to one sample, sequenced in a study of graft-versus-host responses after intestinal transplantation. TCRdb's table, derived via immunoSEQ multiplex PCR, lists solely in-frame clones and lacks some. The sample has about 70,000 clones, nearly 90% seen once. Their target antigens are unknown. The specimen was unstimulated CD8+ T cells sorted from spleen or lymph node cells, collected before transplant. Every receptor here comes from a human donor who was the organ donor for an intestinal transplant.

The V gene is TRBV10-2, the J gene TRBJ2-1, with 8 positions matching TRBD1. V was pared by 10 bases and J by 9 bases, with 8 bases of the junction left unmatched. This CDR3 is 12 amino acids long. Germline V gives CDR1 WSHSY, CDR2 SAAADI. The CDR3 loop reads CATPLRGPEQFF. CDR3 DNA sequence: TGCGCCACACCCCTCAGGGGGCCTGAGCAGTTCTTC.

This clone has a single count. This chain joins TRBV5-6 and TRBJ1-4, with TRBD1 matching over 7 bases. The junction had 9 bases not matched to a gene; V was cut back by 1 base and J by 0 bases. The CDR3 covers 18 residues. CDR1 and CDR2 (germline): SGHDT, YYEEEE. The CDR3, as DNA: TGTGCCAGCAGCTTGTCTGGGACAGCCCTTGCAACTAATGAAAAACTGTTTTTT. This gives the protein CASSLSGTALATNEKLFF. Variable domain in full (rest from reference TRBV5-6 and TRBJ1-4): DAGVTQSPTHLIKTRGQQVTLRCSPKSGHDTVSWYQQALGQGPQFIFQYYEEEERQRGNFPDRFSGHQFPNYSSELNVNALLLGDSALYLCASSLSGTALATNEKLFFGSGTQLSVL.

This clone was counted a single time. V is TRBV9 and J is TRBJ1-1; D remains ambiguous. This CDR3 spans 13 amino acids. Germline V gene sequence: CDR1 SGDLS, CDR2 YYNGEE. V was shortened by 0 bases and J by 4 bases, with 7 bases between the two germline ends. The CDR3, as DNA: TGTGCCAGCAGCGTAGGTCCCGTCACTGAAGCTTTCTTT. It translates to CASSVGPVTEAFF.

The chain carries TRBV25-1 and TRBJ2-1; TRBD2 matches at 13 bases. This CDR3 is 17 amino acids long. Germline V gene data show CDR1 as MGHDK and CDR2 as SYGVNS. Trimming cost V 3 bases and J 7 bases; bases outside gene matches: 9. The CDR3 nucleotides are TGTGCCAGCAGTGATGGGACTAGCGGGGACTTCTGGAATGAGCAGTTCTTC. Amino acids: CASSDGTSGDFWNEQFF.

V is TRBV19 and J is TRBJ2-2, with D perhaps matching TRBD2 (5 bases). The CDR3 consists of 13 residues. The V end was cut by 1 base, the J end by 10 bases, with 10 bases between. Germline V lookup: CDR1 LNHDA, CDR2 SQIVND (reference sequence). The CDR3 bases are TGTGCCAGTAGTATAGGGTGGCGGGCGGAGCTGTTTTTT. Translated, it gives CASSIGWRAELFF.

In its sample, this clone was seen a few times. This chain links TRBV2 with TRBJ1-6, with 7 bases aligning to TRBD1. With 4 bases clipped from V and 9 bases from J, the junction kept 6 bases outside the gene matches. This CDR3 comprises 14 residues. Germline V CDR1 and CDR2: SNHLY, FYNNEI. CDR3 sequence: CASSAPGQLSPLHF. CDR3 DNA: TGTGCCAGCAGTGCGCCGGGACAGCTTTCACCCCTCCACTTT.

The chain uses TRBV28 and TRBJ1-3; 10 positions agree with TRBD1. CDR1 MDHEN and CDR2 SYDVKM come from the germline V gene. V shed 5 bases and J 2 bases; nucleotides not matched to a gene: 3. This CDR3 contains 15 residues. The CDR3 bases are TGTGCCAGCAGTATGGACAGGGGGGCTGGAAACACCATATATTTT. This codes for CASSMDRGAGNTIYF.

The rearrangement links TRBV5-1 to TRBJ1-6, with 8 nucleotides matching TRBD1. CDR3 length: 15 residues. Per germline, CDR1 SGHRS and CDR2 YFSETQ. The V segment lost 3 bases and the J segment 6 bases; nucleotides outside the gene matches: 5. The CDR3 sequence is CASSSGQGFNSPLHF. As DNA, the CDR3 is TGCGCCAGCAGCTCTGGACAGGGATTTAATTCACCCCTCCACTTT. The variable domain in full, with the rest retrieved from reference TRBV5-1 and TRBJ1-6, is KAGVTQTPRYLIKTRGQQVTLSCSPISGHRSVSWYQQTPGQGLQFLFEYFSETQRNKGNFPGRFSGRQFSNSRSEMNVSTLELGDSALYLCASSSGQGFNSPLHFGNGTRLTVT.

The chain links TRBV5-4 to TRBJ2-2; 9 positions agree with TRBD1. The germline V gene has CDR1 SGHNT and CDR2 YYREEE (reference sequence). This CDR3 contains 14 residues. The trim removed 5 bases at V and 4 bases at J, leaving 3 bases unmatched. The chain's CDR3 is CASRVTGGTGELFF. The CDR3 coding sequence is TGTGCCAGCAGAGTGACAGGGGGCACCGGGGAGCTGTTTTTT.

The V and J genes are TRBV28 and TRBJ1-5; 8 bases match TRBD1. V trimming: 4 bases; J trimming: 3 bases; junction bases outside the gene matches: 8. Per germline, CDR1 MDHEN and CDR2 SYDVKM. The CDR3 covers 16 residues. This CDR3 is CASSYRDRGNNQPQHF. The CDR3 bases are TGTGCCAGCAGTTACCGCGACAGGGGCAACAATCAGCCCCAGCATTTT.